The 2 T cell receptor beta chains below come from one sample, sequenced in a study of blood T cell repertoires in COVID-19. Generated by immunoSEQ multiplex PCR, the TCRdb table keeps only in-frame clones and is missing some. Here the sample spans about 47,000 clones, roughly four fifths being singletons. The sample consisted of peripheral blood. The receptors derive from a man in his 60s with acute or convalescent COVID-19.

A note on this clone: This sample includes further DNA sequences coding for the same CDR3. The chain uses TRBV2 and TRBJ1-5, with D unresolved. This CDR3 contains 13 residues. Trimming stripped 1 base from V and 5 bases from J, with 6 bases between. Germline CDR1 SNHLY, CDR2 FYNNEI. The CDR3 here is CASSEGRYQPQHF. The CDR3 region has the DNA TGTGCCAGCAGTGAAGGGCGGTATCAGCCCCAGCATTTT.

This clone appeared a single time. The chain's CDR3 is CASRQTGEETQYF. The CDR3 DNA is TGTGCCAGCAGACAGACAGGAGAAGAGACCCAGTACTTC. This sequence joins TRBV11-1 and TRBJ2-5; maybe TRBD1 (6 bases). Germline V CDR1 and CDR2: SGHAT, FQDESV (reference sequence). There are 13 residues in the CDR3. V lost 6 bases and J lost 3, with 11 bases in between.